The clone carrying this T cell receptor (beta chain) was recorded a few times. Its matching antigen is unknown. The sample providers were healthy Caucasian people from Russia, aged roughly 6 to 90. Isolating PBMCs gave at least 6 million of these cells per sample. This sample was included in a study of blood T cells in healthy people across ages. Overall study results and limits: Long-lived donors had more naive CD4+ cells and higher diversity than aged donors. The study could not conclusively compare naive and antigen-experienced cells, given its unsorted PBMCs.

CDR3 length: 14 amino acids. Germline loops: CDR1 SGDLS, CDR2 YYNGEE. V lost 3 bases and J 2 bases, leaving 9 bases between the germline ends. Then a second PCR, running roughly 6 to 11 cycles, was carried out with a sample-barcoded 5' primer and a J-beta primer mix. A single record per CDR3 protein comes from TCRdb applying MiXCR to the 5' RACE reads. Among over 1.5 million distinct CDR3 sequences listed, roughly 52% were seen once. Sequencing was performed on blood. This clonotype originated in a woman in her forties in good health. The V gene is TRBV9, the J gene TRBJ2-1; possible D gene TRBD2, 5 bases. Here the CDR3 DNA reads TGTGCCAGCAGCGATCTAGCTACCTACAATGAGCAGTTCTTC. Its translation is CASSDLATYNEQFF.